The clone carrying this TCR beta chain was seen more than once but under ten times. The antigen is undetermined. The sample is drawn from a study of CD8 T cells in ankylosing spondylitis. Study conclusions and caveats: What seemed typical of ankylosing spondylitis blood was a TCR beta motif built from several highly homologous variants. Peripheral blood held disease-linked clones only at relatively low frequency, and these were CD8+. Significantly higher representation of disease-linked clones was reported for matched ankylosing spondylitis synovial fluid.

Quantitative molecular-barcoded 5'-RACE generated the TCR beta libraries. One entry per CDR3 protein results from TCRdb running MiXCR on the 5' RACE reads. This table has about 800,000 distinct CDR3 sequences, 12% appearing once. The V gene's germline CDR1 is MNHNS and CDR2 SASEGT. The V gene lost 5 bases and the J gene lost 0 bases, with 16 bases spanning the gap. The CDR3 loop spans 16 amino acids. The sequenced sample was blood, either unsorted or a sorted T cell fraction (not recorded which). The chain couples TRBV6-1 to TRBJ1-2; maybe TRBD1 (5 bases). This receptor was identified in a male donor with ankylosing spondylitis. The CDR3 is CASSPPQGVANYGYTF. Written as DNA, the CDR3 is TGTGCCAGCAGTCCACCTCAGGGTGTAGCTAACTATGGCTACACCTTC.